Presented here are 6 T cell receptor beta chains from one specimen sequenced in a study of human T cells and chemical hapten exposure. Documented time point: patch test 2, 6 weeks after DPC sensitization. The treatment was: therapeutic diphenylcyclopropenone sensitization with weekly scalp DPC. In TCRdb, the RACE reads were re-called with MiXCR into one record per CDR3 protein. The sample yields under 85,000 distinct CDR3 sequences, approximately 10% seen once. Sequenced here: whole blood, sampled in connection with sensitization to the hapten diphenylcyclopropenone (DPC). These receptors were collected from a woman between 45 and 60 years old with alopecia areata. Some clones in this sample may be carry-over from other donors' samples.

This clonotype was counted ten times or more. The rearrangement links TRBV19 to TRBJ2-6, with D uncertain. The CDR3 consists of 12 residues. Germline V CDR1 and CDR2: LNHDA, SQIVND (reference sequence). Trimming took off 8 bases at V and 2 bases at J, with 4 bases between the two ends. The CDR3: CASGTGANVLTF. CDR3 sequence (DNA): TGTGCCAGTGGGACTGGGGCCAACGTCCTGACTTTC.

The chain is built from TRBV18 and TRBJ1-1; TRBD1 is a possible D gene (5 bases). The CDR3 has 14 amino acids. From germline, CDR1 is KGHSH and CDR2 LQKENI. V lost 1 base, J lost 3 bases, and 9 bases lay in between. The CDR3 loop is CASSPQGRDTEAFF. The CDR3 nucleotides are TGTGCCAGCTCACCACAGGGGCGGGACACTGAAGCTTTCTTT.

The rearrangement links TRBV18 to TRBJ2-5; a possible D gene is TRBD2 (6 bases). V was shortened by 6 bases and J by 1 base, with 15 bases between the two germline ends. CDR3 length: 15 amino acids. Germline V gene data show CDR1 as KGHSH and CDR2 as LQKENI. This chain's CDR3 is CASSRLSGTQETQYF. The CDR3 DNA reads TGTGCCAGCTCCCGGCTTAGCGGTACCCAAGAGACCCAGTACTTC.

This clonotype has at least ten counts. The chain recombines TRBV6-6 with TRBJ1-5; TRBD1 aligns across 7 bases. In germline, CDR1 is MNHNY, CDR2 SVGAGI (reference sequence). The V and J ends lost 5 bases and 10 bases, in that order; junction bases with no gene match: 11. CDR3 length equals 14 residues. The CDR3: CASSDDGTARPQHF. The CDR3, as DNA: TGTGCCAGCAGTGACGACGGGACAGCCCGTCCCCAGCATTTT.

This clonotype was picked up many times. CDR3 amino acids: CASRTEYGETQYF. CDR3 bases: TGTGCCAGCAGGACGGAGTATGGGGAGACCCAGTACTTC. The chain joins TRBV7-8 to TRBJ2-5, with unresolved D. The CDR3 consists of 13 residues. Trimming cost V 6 bases and J 5 bases, with 13 bases left between them. From germline, CDR1 is SGHVS and CDR2 FQNEAQ.

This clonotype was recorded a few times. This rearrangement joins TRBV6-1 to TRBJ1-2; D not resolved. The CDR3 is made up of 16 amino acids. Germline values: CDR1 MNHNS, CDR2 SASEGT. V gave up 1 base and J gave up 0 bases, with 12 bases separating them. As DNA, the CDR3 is TGTGCCAGCAGTGAAGACGGCCTACCGACTAACTATGGCTACACCTTC. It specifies CASSEDGLPTNYGYTF.